One and the same sample provided the 10 T cell receptor beta chains below, sequenced in a study of blood T cell repertoires in COVID-19. Clones were sequenced by immunoSEQ multiplex PCR, and TCRdb holds only the in-frame ones, with some missing. This sample has about 60,000 clones, with almost 85% found just once. Sequencing was done on a sample of peripheral blood. The receptors were gathered from a man in his sixties with acute or convalescent COVID-19.

The rearrangement links TRBV7-2 to TRBJ1-1; TRBD1 might be the D (6 bases). Looked up from germline, CDR1 is SGHTA and CDR2 is FQGNSA. The CDR3 runs 14 residues. Trimming took off 8 bases at V and 1 base at J, with 14 bases between the two ends. This CDR3 reads CASGRDTSNTEAFF. For the CDR3, the DNA is TGTGCCAGCGGAAGGGACACATCGAACACTGAAGCTTTCTTT.

This chain joins TRBV27 and TRBJ2-3, with D uncertain. Per the germline V gene, CDR1 is MNHEY and CDR2 is SMNVEV (reference sequence). The CDR3 is made up of 13 amino acids. Trimming stripped 3 bases from V and 0 bases from J, with 4 bases between. CDR3: CASSFLSTDTQYF. CDR3 sequence (DNA): TGTGCCAGCAGTTTCCTCAGCACAGATACGCAGTATTTT.

This clone was seen only once. This chain links TRBV7-9 with TRBJ1-1; a possible D gene is TRBD1 (5 bases). Germline V CDR1 and CDR2: SEHNR, FQNEAQ (reference sequence). V shed 2 bases and J shed 0 bases, with 7 bases lying between them. The CDR3 length is 14 residues. DNA for the CDR3: TGTGCCAGCAGCTTAACAGGAATGAACACTGAAGCTTTCTTT. Amino acids: CASSLTGMNTEAFF.

V gene TRBV18 combines with J gene TRBJ1-2; the D gene is possibly TRBD1 (5 bases). CDR3 length equals 14 residues. The V gene lost 2 bases and the J gene lost 7 bases, with 14 bases spanning the gap. The germline gives CDR1 KGHSH, CDR2 LQKENI. In DNA, the CDR3 is TGTGCCAGCTCACCAACGGGGGAAGGTGGTGGCTACACCTTC. It specifies CASSPTGEGGGYTF.

V usage is TRBV5-1 and J usage is TRBJ2-7; TRBD1 agrees at 8 bases. V lost 9 bases and J lost 4; bases outside the gene matches: 12. Germline V gene sequence: CDR1 SGHRS, CDR2 YFSETQ. The CDR3 consists of 14 residues. The DNA for the CDR3 is TGCGCCACCTCCTCCGGGACAGGCTCTTACGAGCAGTACTTC. It translates to CATSSGTGSYEQYF.

The CDR3 here is CASSPQRTGETFVGEQFF. The CDR3 DNA reads TGCGCCAGCAGCCCCCAAAGAACGGGGGAGACATTTGTGGGTGAGCAGTTCTTC. The chain joins TRBV4-1 to TRBJ2-1, with D possibly TRBD2 on 6 matching bases. V lost 4 bases, J lost 9 bases, and 28 bases lay in between. The CDR3 is 18 residues long. From germline, CDR1 is MGHRA and CDR2 YSYEKL.

This clone showed up just a few times. This chain links TRBV4-1 with TRBJ1-2, with TRBD1 matching 8 bases. After removal of 5 bases from V and 6 bases from J, the junction contained 17 bases not matched to a gene. Germline values: CDR1 MGHRA, CDR2 YSYEKL. The CDR3 sequence is 17 residues long. This CDR3 reads CASSKMQSGQGGNGYTF. The DNA for the CDR3 is TGCGCCAGCAGCAAAATGCAATCCGGACAGGGAGGGAATGGCTACACCTTC.

This clone appeared a single time. This chain links TRBV2 with TRBJ2-6; 7 nucleotides align to TRBD2. Germline loops: CDR1 SNHLY, CDR2 FYNNEI. The V segment lost 5 bases and the J segment 1 base; nucleotides outside the gene matches: 8. CDR3 size: 17 residues. Here the CDR3 reads CASSQGLVVSGANVLTF. The DNA of the CDR3 is TGTGCCAGCAGTCAAGGACTAGTGGTATCTGGGGCCAACGTCCTGACTTTC.

This clone was counted between two and nine times. The J gene is TRBJ1-5, the V gene TRBV2; 8 bases map to TRBD1. CDR1 and CDR2 (germline): SNHLY, FYNNEI. The J segment lost 6 bases and the V segment lost 6 bases, leaving 4 bases of the junction unmatched. CDR3 length: 13 amino acids. CDR3 protein: CASRGTGLQPQHF. In DNA, the CDR3 is TGTGCCAGCAGGGGGACAGGACTTCAGCCCCAGCATTTT.

The chain has TRBV18 and TRBJ2-1, with 8 bases lining up with TRBD1. This CDR3 has 15 amino acids. Per germline, CDR1 KGHSH and CDR2 LQKENI. The J segment lost 5 bases and the V segment lost 2 bases, leaving 5 bases of the junction unmatched. CDR3 sequence reads: CASSPRQGANNEQFF. CDR3 nucleotide sequence: TGTGCCAGCTCACCAAGGCAGGGGGCAAACAATGAGCAGTTCTTC.